One and the same sample provided the 3 T cell receptor beta chains below, sequenced in a study of blood T cell repertoires in COVID-19 (dated by TCRdb to 2018 to 2020). Library preparation used the immunoSEQ multiplex PCR assay. TCRdb re-hosts the immuneACCESS table, in-frame sequences only. Its copies lack some clones; in the studies checked, an unresolved V gene accounts for under half of them, and the cause for the rest is not known. The table for this sample lists some 530,000 clones; 75% to 90% of them were counted only once. More than 7.5% of the sample is taken by the ten largest. The sequencing sample was made of PBMCs or T cells enriched from blood (not recorded which). Receptor source: a woman aged 55 to 70 who had recovered from COVID-19.

This chain connects TRBV4-1 to TRBJ1-2; 7 bases align to TRBD1. Unmatched junction bases numbered 5, after V lost 0 bases and J lost 7 bases. The CDR3 runs 14 residues. From germline, CDR1 is MGHRA and CDR2 YSYEKL. For the CDR3, the DNA is TGCGCCAGCAGCCAAGATAACAGGGGAATTGGCTACACCTTC. This gives the protein CASSQDNRGIGYTF.

The chain joins TRBV10-3 to TRBJ2-7; a possible D gene is TRBD2 (6 bases). Germline CDR1 and CDR2: ENHRY and SYGVKD. Trimming took off 0 bases at V and 7 bases at J, with 10 bases between the two ends. The CDR3 contains 13 residues. DNA of the CDR3: TGTGCCATCAGTGAGTCCCCGGGGAGGGAGCAGTACGTC. As protein: CAISESPGREQYV.

Remarks on this clone: The identical CDR3 is also encoded by other nucleotide sequences in the sample. CDR3 nucleotides: TGTGCCAGCAGCGTACAGGGCACTGAAGCTTTCTTT. Translating gives CASSVQGTEAFF. The V and J genes are TRBV2 and TRBJ1-1; perhaps TRBD1 as D (6 bases). This CDR3 region has 12 residues. The germline V gene has CDR1 SNHLY and CDR2 FYNNEI. V lost 6 bases and J lost 4, with 9 bases in between.